The clone carrying this T cell receptor beta chain has just one count. Germline V gene data show CDR1 as LGHNA and CDR2 as YNFKEQ. The germline V and J ends were trimmed by 1 base and 0 bases, with 18 bases remaining between them. CDR3 length: 18 amino acids. The second PCR ran roughly 6 to 11 cycles with a sample-barcoded 5' primer and J-beta primers. TCRdb called the 5' RACE reads again in MiXCR, with one record for every CDR3 protein. The sample lists around 1.5 million distinct CDR3 sequences, approximately 40% occurring once. These data originate in a study of blood T cells in healthy people across ages.

The receptor comes from a young woman in good health. Sequencing was done on a sample of blood. V and J are TRBV4-2 and TRBJ1-1; the D is unclear. The CDR3 nucleotides are TGTGCCAGCAGCCAAGTCGGGGTCGCCGGGCCCATGAACACTGAAGCTTTCTTT. Amino acids: CASSQVGVAGPMNTEAFF.